Below are 13 T cell receptor beta chains sequenced from a single sample in a study of blood T cell repertoires in COVID-19. The table came from immunoSEQ multiplex PCR; TCRdb's copy has only in-frame clones and leaves some out. The data show approximately 97,000 clones, roughly 80% seen once. Sequenced sample: peripheral blood. These receptors came from a man aged 55-75 years with acute or convalescent COVID-19.

This clone was picked up one time. The V gene is TRBV7-2, the J gene TRBJ2-7, with 11 bases aligning to TRBD1. The CDR3 extends over 16 amino acids. V gave up 7 bases and J gave up 5 bases; unmatched junction bases: 13. Germline V gene sequence: CDR1 SGHTA, CDR2 FQGNSA. As DNA, the CDR3 is TGTGCCAGCACTCTTAGGACGGACAGGGGGCTTCACGAGCAGTACTTC. It encodes CASTLRTDRGLHEQYF.

The chain couples TRBV27 to TRBJ2-1; 9 positions agree with TRBD1. J gave up 2 bases and V 3 bases, and 2 bases lay outside the gene matches. Germline V gene sequence: CDR1 MNHEY, CDR2 SMNVEV (reference sequence). This CDR3 region has 15 residues. Here the CDR3 reads CASSFGDRAYNEQFF. The CDR3 bases are TGTGCCAGCAGTTTCGGGGACAGGGCCTACAATGAGCAGTTCTTC.

Concerning this clone: The junction differs from germline at one of its ends, possibly a read error. The genes are TRBV7-7 and TRBJ2-5; 8 bases are a match to TRBD2. This CDR3 spans 16 amino acids. Germline V gene data show CDR1 as SSHAT and CDR2 as FNYEAQ (reference sequence). The CDR3 DNA sequence: TGTGCTAGCAGCCCAACCAGCGGGGGAAGGCAAGAGACCCAGTACTTC. As protein: CASSPTSGGRQETQYF.

V is TRBV2 and J is TRBJ1-5; D gene uncertain. V was pared by 3 bases and J by 0 bases, with 6 bases between. Germline loops: CDR1 SNHLY, CDR2 FYNNEI. The length of the CDR3 is 14 residues. CDR3 residues: CASSDRSSNQPQHF. The CDR3 nucleotides read TGTGCCAGCAGTGATCGGAGTAGCAATCAGCCCCAGCATTTT.

DNA for the CDR3: TGTGCCAGCAGCCTTGGGACAGGGGGAATTCAGCCCCAGCATTTT. Its protein product is CASSLGTGGIQPQHF. The chain joins TRBV3-1 (or the pseudogene TRBV3-2) to TRBJ1-5, with 11 bases lining up with TRBD1. The ends lost 4 bases at V and 6 bases at J; junction bases unmatched: 5. The CDR3 has 15 amino acids. Germline V CDR1 and CDR2: LGHDT, YNNKEL (reference sequence).

The chain employs TRBV24-1 and TRBJ2-3; 8 bases fit TRBD2. V dropped 2 bases and J dropped 2; count of bases not matched to a gene: 14. The CDR3 length is 19 residues. The V gene's germline CDR1 is KGHDR and CDR2 SFDVKD. CDR3 sequence (DNA): TGTGCCACCAGTGATTCCCTCCGGACTAGCAAAAGGATCACAGATACGCAGTATTTT. Translating it yields CATSDSLRTSKRITDTQYF.

The table lists this clone with a few counts. The V and J genes are TRBV3-1 (or the pseudogene TRBV3-2) and TRBJ2-2; D is perhaps TRBD1 (5 bases). V was clipped by 1 base and J by 4 bases, with 7 bases between them. The CDR3 covers 14 residues. The germline gives CDR1 LGHDT, CDR2 YNNKEL (reference sequence). The CDR3: CASSQAGSTGELFF. The CDR3 DNA is TGTGCCAGCAGCCAAGCAGGGTCCACCGGGGAGCTGTTTTTT.

This clone was recorded a few times. The chain couples TRBV6-2 or TRBV6-3 to TRBJ1-2, with D possibly matching TRBD1 (6 bases). This CDR3 is 16 amino acids long. Trimming took 5 bases from V and 7 from J, leaving 23 bases between them. Germline CDR1 reads MNHEY; CDR2 reads SVGEGT. CDR3 sequence reads: CASSLWTAGGFPGYTF. CDR3 bases: TGTGCCAGCAGTCTGTGGACGGCGGGGGGCTTTCCTGGCTACACCTTC.

This rearrangement joins TRBV10-1 to TRBJ2-1, with TRBD2 matching over 12 bases. Germline V gene data show CDR1 as WNHNN and CDR2 as SYGVQD (reference sequence). This CDR3 has 15 residues. The V segment lost 0 bases and the J segment 9 bases; nucleotides outside the gene matches: 3. The CDR3 sequence is CASSESLAGGLEQFF. In DNA form, the CDR3 reads TGCGCCAGCAGTGAGTCGCTAGCGGGGGGGCTTGAGCAGTTCTTC.

This clone came up a few times. The chain recombines TRBV2 with TRBJ1-5; D perhaps matches TRBD1 (6 bases). This CDR3 region has 14 residues. V lost 5 bases and J 5 bases, leaving 13 bases between the germline ends. Germline values: CDR1 SNHLY, CDR2 FYNNEI. In DNA, the CDR3 is TGTGCCAGCAGTTCCGACAGGAAGCATCAGCCCCAGCATTTT. It specifies CASSSDRKHQPQHF.

The chain has TRBV20-1 and TRBJ2-7; no reliable D call. CDR1 is DFQATT and CDR2 is SNEGSKA in the germline V gene (reference sequence). Trimming removed 3 bases from V and 3 bases from J, with 6 bases in between. The CDR3 spans 11 residues. The DNA for the CDR3 is TGCAGTGCTAGTTCGGGCTACGAGCAGTACTTC. Its translation: CSASSGYEQYF.

The chain has TRBV4-1 and TRBJ2-3; 12 bases agree with TRBD2. From germline, CDR1 is MGHRA and CDR2 YSYEKL. J gave up 4 bases and V 1 base, and 9 bases lay outside the gene matches. This CDR3 region has 18 residues. CDR3 amino acids: CASSQASLAGGHPDTQYF. CDR3 sequence (DNA): TGCGCCAGCAGCCAAGCGTCGCTAGCGGGGGGGCATCCAGATACGCAGTATTTT.

The genes are TRBV19 and TRBJ1-5, with D uncertain. The germline gives CDR1 LNHDA, CDR2 SQIVND (reference sequence). V lost 1 base to trimming and J lost 7 bases, with 14 bases between them. This CDR3 is 15 amino acids long. This CDR3 reads CASSIGGSIGQPQHF. CDR3 DNA: TGTGCCAGTAGTATAGGAGGGTCGATCGGGCAGCCCCAGCATTTT.